This TCR beta chain was sequenced for a study of human T cells and chemical hapten exposure. As for the study in general: An approximately 2 cm by approximately 2 cm inner upper arm patch received 2% DPC for sensitization. Study results and limitations: Donors, who had alopecia, may show an immune response that differs from healthy people's. The count of PT1 expanded TCRs correlated positively with patch test score.

This clonotype was detected many times. The antigen remains undetermined. Time point defined: pre-sensitization, week 0. Regarding treatment: therapeutic diphenylcyclopropenone sensitization with weekly scalp DPC. TCRdb used MiXCR to reprocess the RACE reads, holding one entry per CDR3 protein. The sample comprises 120,000 or so distinct CDR3 sequences, 13% of which are singletons, and roughly 2.8% rests with the top ten. This sample comprised whole blood, obtained in connection with sensitization to the hapten diphenylcyclopropenone (DPC). The TCR comes from a woman younger than 35 with alopecia areata. Some clones in this sample may be carry-over from other donors' samples.

The CDR3 sequence: CASSQDSWRTSTDTQYF. The CDR3 DNA sequence: TGTGCCAGCAGCCAAGATTCGTGGCGCACTAGCACAGATACGCAGTATTTT. This chain joins TRBV3-1 and TRBJ2-3; D is uncertain. Germline CDR1 is LGHDT and CDR2 is YNNKEL (reference sequence). CDR3 length: 17 residues. V lost 0 bases, J lost 0 bases, and 13 bases lay in between.